The 32 T cell receptor beta chains below come from one sample, sequenced in a study of blood T cell repertoires in COVID-19. Produced via immunoSEQ multiplex PCR; TCRdb's table is partial and in-frame only. The sample yields about 320,000 clones, around four fifths seen once. The sample consisted of peripheral blood. Receptors were obtained from a woman aged 50 to 65 with acute or convalescent COVID-19.

The chain recombines TRBV29-1 with TRBJ1-1; no reliable D call. From germline, CDR1 is SQVTM and CDR2 ANQGSEA. This CDR3 is built from 13 residues. The V and J ends lost 5 bases and 6 bases respectively, with 16 bases between them. The CDR3 sequence is CSVYKTSGAEAFF. In DNA form, the CDR3 reads TGCAGCGTTTATAAGACCTCCGGGGCTGAAGCTTTCTTT.

V and J are TRBV6-6 and TRBJ2-2; D is possibly TRBD2 (5 bases). Trimming removed 7 bases at V and 4 bases at J, with 10 bases between. The V gene's germline CDR1 is MNHNY and CDR2 SVGAGI (reference sequence). CDR3 length: 13 residues. CDR3 protein: CASTETSTGELFF. In DNA form, the CDR3 reads TGTGCCAGCACCGAAACTAGCACCGGGGAGCTGTTTTTT.

A few counts support this clone. This chain joins TRBV29-1 and TRBJ1-1, with no clear D. This CDR3 has 13 amino acids. Germline V gene data show CDR1 as SQVTM and CDR2 as ANQGSEA. The germline V and J ends were trimmed by 4 bases and 4 bases, with 13 bases remaining between them. The CDR3 DNA reads TGCAGCGTTGCCACAGTACGGGGCACTGAAGCTTTCTTT. Protein sequence: CSVATVRGTEAFF.

This chain joins TRBV10-3 and TRBJ2-7; TRBD2 matches 9 bases. V lost 0 bases to trimming and J lost 2 bases; unmatched junction nucleotides: 2. In germline, CDR1 is ENHRY, CDR2 SYGVKD. The CDR3 totals 15 residues. The CDR3, as DNA: TGTGCCATCAGTGAGTCCGGGACTAGCACCTACGAGCAGTACTTC. Amino acid sequence: CAISESGTSTYEQYF.

The gene calls are TRBV20-1 and TRBJ1-1; perhaps TRBD1 as D (5 bases). V was clipped by 6 bases and J by 7 bases, with 12 bases between them. The CDR3 covers 11 residues. Germline values: CDR1 DFQATT, CDR2 SNEGSKA (reference sequence). The CDR3 loop reads CSARRQNEAFF. In DNA, the CDR3 is TGCAGTGCGCGACGACAGAATGAAGCTTTCTTT.

The rearrangement uses TRBV2 and TRBJ2-1, with 11 bases matching TRBD2. CDR3 length equals 19 residues. Germline lookup yields CDR1 SNHLY and CDR2 FYNNEI. With V trimmed by 8 bases and J by 6 bases, 21 bases remained unmatched. The CDR3 coding sequence is TGTGCCAGCTCGACTAGCGGGGTGACCCTCTACCTAAAACCCAATGAGCAGTTCTTC. Residues: CASSTSGVTLYLKPNEQFF.

A note on this clone: Compared with germline, one end of the junction differs, possibly owing to a read error. The V call is TRBV19, the J call TRBJ1-4; no clear D gene. The CDR3 extends over 17 amino acids. The germline gives CDR1 LNHDA, CDR2 SQIVND (reference sequence). In DNA form, the CDR3 reads TGTGCCAGTAGTCGGAGAGGTGGGAGCCGGATTAATGAAAAACTGCTTTTT. It is translated as CASSRRGGSRINEKLLF.

CDR3 protein: CASSLGLESTDTQYF. DNA for the CDR3: TGCGCCAGCAGCTTGGGACTAGAGTCCACAGATACGCAGTATTTT. The V and J genes are TRBV5-1 and TRBJ2-3, with D perhaps TRBD2 (6 bases). V lost 0 bases and J 2 bases, leaving 10 bases between the germline ends. Germline lookup yields CDR1 SGHRS and CDR2 YFSETQ. The CDR3 runs 15 residues.

The J gene is TRBJ1-5, the V gene TRBV5-8, with 9 bases aligning to TRBD1. This CDR3 contains 16 residues. V was clipped by 3 bases and J by 2 bases; unmatched bases: 6. CDR1 and CDR2 (germline): SGHTS, YDEGEE. The CDR3 is CASSSRQGEGNQPQHF. CDR3 nucleotides: TGTGCCAGCAGCTCCAGACAGGGGGAAGGCAATCAGCCCCAGCATTTT.

This rearrangement joins TRBV5-6 to TRBJ1-6; 10 bases line up with TRBD1. The length of the CDR3 is 16 residues. Germline trimming cut 3 bases from V and 7 bases from J; bases unmatched to any gene: 7. The germline gives CDR1 SGHDT, CDR2 YYEEEE. CDR3 coding DNA: TGTGCCAGCAGCTGGGGGACAGGGGTCGCCAATTCACCCCTCCACTTT. Its protein product is CASSWGTGVANSPLHF.

The chain is built from TRBV10-3 and TRBJ2-6, with D possibly being TRBD2 (5 bases). The V gene's germline CDR1 is ENHRY and CDR2 SYGVKD. The CDR3 consists of 17 residues. Trimming removed 3 bases from V and 0 bases from J, with 12 bases in between. For the CDR3, the DNA is TGTGCCATCAGTGAAGAGGGATGGAACTCTGGGGCCAACGTCCTGACTTTC. It is translated as CAISEEGWNSGANVLTF.

The table lists this clone with a few counts. One end of the junction varies from germline; a read error may be responsible. This sequence joins TRBV2 and TRBJ1-1, with a weak D call TRBD1 (6 bases). Germline CDR1 SNHLY, CDR2 FYNNEI. This CDR3 contains 12 residues. The CDR3 DNA follows: TGTGCCAGCAGAGAAGACAGGTTCCAAGCTTTCTTT. Translating it yields CASREDRFQAFF.

The chain joins TRBV4-1 to TRBJ1-6; 10 positions agree with TRBD1. CDR3 length equals 15 residues. J lost 9 bases, V lost 0 bases, and 2 bases had no gene match. Germline values: CDR1 MGHRA, CDR2 YSYEKL. The CDR3 region has the DNA TGCGCCAGCAGCCAAGAGGGGACAGGGGTTTCACCCCTCCACTTT. This translates into CASSQEGTGVSPLHF.

The chain couples TRBV10-3 to TRBJ1-1; D might be TRBD1 (6 bases). The V and J ends lost 3 bases and 4 bases respectively, with 15 bases between them. The CDR3 is made up of 15 amino acids. CDR1 and CDR2 (germline): ENHRY, SYGVKD. The CDR3 DNA is TGTGCCATCAGTGAAGGGGGGGCGCGGGGCACTGAAGCTTTCTTT. Encoded protein: CAISEGGARGTEAFF.

This chain uses TRBV19 with TRBJ1-1, with D tentatively TRBD1 (6 bases). The CDR3 has 17 amino acids. Germline CDR1 reads LNHDA; CDR2 reads SQIVND (reference sequence). V lost 3 bases to trimming and J lost 0 bases, with 17 bases between them. CDR3 nucleotides: TGTGCCAGTAGTATCGGGGGGCCCCCCAGAATGAACACTGAAGCTTTCTTT. Protein sequence: CASSIGGPPRMNTEAFF.

This clone was recorded a few times. J is TRBJ2-7 and V is TRBV2; a possible D gene is TRBD1 (5 bases). The CDR3 is made up of 13 amino acids. V lost 3 bases and J lost 2, with 8 bases in between. The germline gives CDR1 SNHLY, CDR2 FYNNEI. DNA of the CDR3: TGTGCCAGCAGTGACAGGGTGCCCTACGAGCAGTACTTC. It specifies CASSDRVPYEQYF.

The CDR3 here is CASTYQGAQGYGYTF. CDR3 DNA: TGTGCCAGCACCTATCAGGGGGCGCAGGGCTATGGCTACACCTTC. The V gene is TRBV6-5, the J gene TRBJ1-2, with 8 bases matching TRBD1. V shed 7 bases, J shed 4 bases, and the junction held 11 bases outside the gene matches. The CDR3 totals 15 residues. Germline CDR1 is MNHEY and CDR2 is SVGAGI.

The DNA for the CDR3 is TGTGCCAGCAGTTACTCGAACCCCGGGGACACAGATACGCAGTATTTT. Translating gives CASSYSNPGDTDTQYF. The rearrangement links TRBV6-6 to TRBJ2-3; D is possibly TRBD2 (5 bases). This CDR3 comprises 16 residues. Per the germline V gene, CDR1 is MNHNY and CDR2 is SVGAGI (reference sequence). Trimming left V 0 bases short and J 2 bases short, with 12 bases between.

V gene TRBV27 combines with J gene TRBJ2-1, with unresolved D. V shed 4 bases and J shed 6 bases, with 16 bases lying between them. This CDR3 region has 15 residues. Per germline, CDR1 MNHEY and CDR2 SMNVEV (reference sequence). CDR3 residues: CASSSGFIGFNEQFF. CDR3 DNA sequence: TGTGCCAGCAGTTCCGGTTTCATCGGTTTCAATGAGCAGTTCTTC.

The rearrangement links TRBV2 to TRBJ1-2, with D tentatively TRBD1 (6 bases). CDR1 SNHLY and CDR2 FYNNEI come from the germline V gene. The CDR3 runs to 15 residues. V lost 5 bases and J lost 2, with 15 bases in between. CDR3 loop: CASSPEGGTNYGYTF. The CDR3 nucleotides read TGTGCCAGCAGTCCAGAGGGAGGGACAAACTATGGCTACACCTTC.

The rearrangement links TRBV6-4 to TRBJ2-3, with 8 nucleotides matching TRBD2. J was trimmed by 5 bases and V by 0 bases; bases with no gene match: 4. The CDR3 is made up of 15 amino acids. Germline V gives CDR1 MRHNA, CDR2 SNTAGT. CDR3 in DNA: TGTGCCAGCAGTGACTCGGCGGGGGGATTAGATACGCAGTATTTT. Residues: CASSDSAGGLDTQYF.

The V gene is TRBV11-2, the J gene TRBJ2-5; D is uncertain. This CDR3 has 12 residues. The V end was cut by 3 bases, the J end by 4 bases, with 6 bases between. Germline V lookup: CDR1 SGHAT, CDR2 FQNNGV. The CDR3 DNA reads as TGTGCCAGCAGCTTGGAGAGAGAGACCCAGTACTTC. It specifies CASSLERETQYF.

The gene calls are TRBV5-1 and TRBJ2-5; 8 nucleotides align to TRBD2. V trimming: 0 bases; J trimming: 8 bases; junction bases outside the gene matches: 9. The CDR3 loop spans 15 amino acids. CDR1 and CDR2 from the germline V gene are SGHRS and YFSETQ. CDR3 protein: CASSLGAGGRTTQYF. The CDR3 nucleotides read TGCGCCAGCAGCTTGGGGGCGGGGGGCCGCACAACCCAGTACTTC. The full variable domain, its missing parts supplied by reference TRBV5-1 and TRBJ2-5, is KAGVTQTPRYLIKTRGQQVTLSCSPISGHRSVSWYQQTPGQGLQFLFEYFSETQRNKGNFPGRFSGRQFSNSRSEMNVSTLELGDSALYLCASSLGAGGRTTQYFGPGTRLLVL.

For the CDR3, the DNA is TGCGCCAGCAGTGAAAAAGGGGCCTATGGCTACACCTTC. Translation gives CASSEKGAYGYTF. The rearrangement links TRBV10-1 to TRBJ1-2, with D possibly TRBD1 on 5 matching bases. V was pared by 3 bases and J by 4 bases, with 9 bases between. Germline CDR1 WNHNN, CDR2 SYGVQD (reference sequence). The CDR3 is made up of 13 amino acids.

The chain joins TRBV18 to TRBJ2-7; TRBD2 is a possible D gene (5 bases). Trimming shortened V by 3 bases and J by 3 bases, and 15 bases separated the two germline ends. Germline V gene lookup returns CDR1 KGHSH and CDR2 LQKENI. The CDR3 totals 15 residues. The CDR3 protein is CASSPLANRDYEQYF. The CDR3 nucleotides are TGTGCCAGCTCACCCCTCGCTAACCGGGACTACGAGCAGTACTTC.

This clone was counted once. V is TRBV7-2 and J is TRBJ1-5; D ambiguous. CDR1 SGHTA and CDR2 FQGNSA come from the germline V gene. The CDR3 has 15 residues. V was pared by 1 base and J by 3 bases, with 10 bases between. Here the CDR3 DNA reads TGTGCCAGCAGCTTAGGGGCTGGGTTCAATCAGCCCCAGCATTTT. Encoded protein: CASSLGAGFNQPQHF.

This sequence joins TRBV30 and TRBJ2-7; TRBD2 might be the D (6 bases). CDR1 GTSNPN and CDR2 SVGIG come from the germline V gene (reference sequence). Between the trimmed V and J ends, which lost 7 bases and 7 bases, there was a span of 17 bases. The CDR3 has 12 residues. CDR3 coding DNA: TGTGCCTTGGACTTACCAGGGAGGGAGCAGTACTTC. Its protein product is CALDLPGREQYF.

This rearrangement joins TRBV2 to TRBJ2-5; 10 positions match TRBD2. From germline, CDR1 is SNHLY and CDR2 FYNNEI. V lost 0 bases and J lost 4; bases outside the gene matches: 8. The CDR3 contains 17 residues. The CDR3 DNA reads TGTGCCAGCAGTGAAGCGCTTGGCCTAGCGGGGGCAGAGACCCAGTACTTC. The encoded protein is CASSEALGLAGAETQYF.

The CDR3 region is CASSLASGMSGGNTEAFF. Written as DNA, the CDR3 is TGCGCCAGCAGCTTGGCTTCGGGTATGTCAGGGGGCAACACTGAAGCTTTCTTT. This sequence joins TRBV5-1 and TRBJ1-1; TRBD1 agrees at 8 bases. CDR3 length: 18 residues. Trimming cost V 0 bases and J 2 bases; bases outside gene matches: 12. Per the germline V gene, CDR1 is SGHRS and CDR2 is YFSETQ.

The chain links TRBV6-1 to TRBJ2-7; TRBD1 might be the D (5 bases). Trimming took 2 bases from V and 7 from J, leaving 18 bases between them. Per germline, CDR1 MNHNS and CDR2 SASEGT. The CDR3 spans 15 residues. CDR3 coding DNA: TGTGCCAGCAGTGAAAGGACACGACCTCTACGGGAGCAGTACGTC. Encoded protein: CASSERTRPLREQYV.

V and J are TRBV5-6 and TRBJ1-6, with 9 bases lining up with TRBD1. The V segment lost 3 bases and the J segment 5 bases; nucleotides outside the gene matches: 3. Germline loops: CDR1 SGHDT, CDR2 YYEEEE. The CDR3 is 15 amino acids. CDR3 loop: CASSSTGGDNSPLHF. Here the CDR3 DNA reads TGTGCCAGCAGCTCGACAGGGGGAGATAATTCACCCCTCCACTTT.

This chain links TRBV5-1 with TRBJ2-3, with 7 bases matching TRBD2. Germline trimming cut 2 bases from V and 6 bases from J; bases unmatched to any gene: 3. CDR3 length: 13 amino acids. The germline V gene encodes CDR1 SGHRS and CDR2 YFSETQ. This CDR3 is CASSFELADTQYF. CDR3 DNA sequence: TGCGCCAGCAGCTTCGAACTAGCGGATACGCAGTATTTT.